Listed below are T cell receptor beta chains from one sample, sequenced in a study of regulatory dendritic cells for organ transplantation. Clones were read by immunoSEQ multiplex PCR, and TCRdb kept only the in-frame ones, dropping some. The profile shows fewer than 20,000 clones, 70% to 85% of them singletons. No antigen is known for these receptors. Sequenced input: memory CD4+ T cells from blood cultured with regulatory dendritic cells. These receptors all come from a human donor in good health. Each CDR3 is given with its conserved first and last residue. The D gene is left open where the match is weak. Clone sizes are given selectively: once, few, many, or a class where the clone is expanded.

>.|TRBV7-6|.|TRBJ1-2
CASSPTAGDLRGYTF
TGTGCCAGCAGCCCCACAGCAGGGGACCTGAGGGGCTACACCTTC
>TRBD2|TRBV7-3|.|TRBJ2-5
CASSFGGETQYF
TGTGCCAGCAGCTTCGGGGGGGAGACCCAGTACTTC
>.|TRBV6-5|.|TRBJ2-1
CATQVGANVWEQFF
TGTGCCACCCAGGTCGGGGCTAATGTCTGGGAGCAGTTCTTC
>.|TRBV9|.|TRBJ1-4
CASSVAGDGIGEKLFF
TGTGCCAGCAGCGTAGCCGGGGACGGGATTGGTGAAAAACTGTTTTTT
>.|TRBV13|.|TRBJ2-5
CASSRRVGRTWETQYF
TGTGCCAGCAGCCGTCGAGTAGGACGGACCTGGGAGACCCAGTACTTC
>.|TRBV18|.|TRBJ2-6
CASSQQGIASPGANVLTF
TGTGCCAGCTCACAACAGGGAATAGCGTCCCCTGGGGCCAACGTCCTGACTTTC
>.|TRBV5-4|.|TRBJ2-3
CASSVAGSSSTDTQYF
TGTGCCAGCAGCGTGGCAGGGTCCTCTAGCACAGATACGCAGTATTTT
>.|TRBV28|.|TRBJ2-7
CMAMSSYEQYF
TGTATGGCGATGAGCTCCTACGAGCAGTACTTC
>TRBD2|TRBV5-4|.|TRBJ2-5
CASSPKRAGMEETQYF
TGTGCCAGCAGCCCCAAGAGAGCGGGAATGGAAGAGACCCAGTACTTC
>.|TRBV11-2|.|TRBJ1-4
CASSAPTRATNEKLFF
TGTGCCAGCAGCGCGCCCACCAGAGCAACTAATGAAAAACTGTTTTTT
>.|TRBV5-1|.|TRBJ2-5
CASSLTSPQETQYF
TGCGCCAGCAGCTTAACTAGCCCCCAAGAGACCCAGTACTTC
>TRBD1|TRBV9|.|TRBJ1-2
CASSVAHGTGGHGYTF
TGTGCCAGCAGCGTAGCTCACGGGACAGGGGGCCATGGCTACACCTTC
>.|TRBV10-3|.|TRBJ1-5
CAINTGPNQPQHF
TGTGCCATCAACACAGGGCCGAATCAGCCCCAGCATTTT
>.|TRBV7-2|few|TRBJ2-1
CASSFSGNEQFF
TGTGCCAGCAGCTTTTCTGGGAATGAGCAGTTCTTC
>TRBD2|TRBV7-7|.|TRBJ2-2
CASSLAGSGELFF
TGTGCTAGCAGCTTAGCGGGGTCCGGGGAGCTGTTTTTT
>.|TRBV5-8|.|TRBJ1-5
CASSSAGHSNQPQHF
TGTGCCAGCAGCTCCGCGGGACACAGCAATCAGCCCCAGCATTTT
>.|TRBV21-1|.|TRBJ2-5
CASSKGVGDTRVQETQYF
TGTGCCAGCAGCAAAGGAGTCGGAGACACACGCGTCCAAGAGACCCAGTACTTC
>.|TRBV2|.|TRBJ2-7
CASNQLVTGAGEQYF
TGTGCCAGCAATCAACTAGTGACAGGTGCGGGAGAGCAGTACTTC
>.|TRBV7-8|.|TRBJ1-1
CASSFFLGNTEAFF
TGTGCCAGCAGCTTTTTTTTGGGGAACACTGAAGCTTTCTTT